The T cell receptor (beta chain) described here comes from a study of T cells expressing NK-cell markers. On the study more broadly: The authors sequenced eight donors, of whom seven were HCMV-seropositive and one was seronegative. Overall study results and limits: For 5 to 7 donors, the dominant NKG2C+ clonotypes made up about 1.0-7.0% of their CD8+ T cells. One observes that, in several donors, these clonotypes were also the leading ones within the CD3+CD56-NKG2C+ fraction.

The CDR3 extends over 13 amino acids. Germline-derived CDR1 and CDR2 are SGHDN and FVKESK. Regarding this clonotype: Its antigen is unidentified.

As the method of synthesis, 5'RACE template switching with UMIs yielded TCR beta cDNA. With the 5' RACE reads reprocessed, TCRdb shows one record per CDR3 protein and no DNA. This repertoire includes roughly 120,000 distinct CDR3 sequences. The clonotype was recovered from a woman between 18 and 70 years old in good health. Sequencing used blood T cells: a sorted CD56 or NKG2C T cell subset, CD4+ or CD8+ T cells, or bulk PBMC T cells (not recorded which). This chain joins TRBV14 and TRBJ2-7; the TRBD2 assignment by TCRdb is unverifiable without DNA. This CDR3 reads CASSQAGVGEQYF.